This T cell receptor beta chain was captured by sequencing in a study of response to subunit inactivated influenza vaccine. The V gene lost 10 bases and the J gene lost 4 bases, with 10 bases spanning the gap. In germline, CDR1 is LNHDA, CDR2 SQIVND (reference sequence). The CDR3 runs to 11 residues. Of note for this clonotype: Antigen unknown.

Each CDR3 protein gets one entry after TCRdb re-called the RT-PCR reads with MiXCR. The table records about 580,000 distinct CDR3 sequences, about 14% of them present only once. Overall study findings and caveats: Authors proposed each seasonal influenza vaccination draws in few new T cells.

This TCR derives from a man in his fifties who received an inactivated influenza vaccine. Sequences were derived from PBMCs from blood, sampled 12 days after vaccination. This chain uses TRBV19 with TRBJ1-2; D remains ambiguous. The CDR3 region is CATGYSYGYTF. The CDR3 bases are TGTGCCACCGGGTACTCCTATGGCTACACCTTC.